These 5 T cell receptor beta chains share one sample of origin, sequenced in a study of CD8+ T cells in alopecia areata. RNA was isolated and reverse transcribed to cDNA, the sequencing template. Produced via immunoSEQ multiplex PCR; TCRdb's table is partial and in-frame only. The sample shows 85,000 to 110,000 clones, less than 70% of them seen only once. The sample taken for sequencing was CD4+ T cells sorted from blood. Every receptor here comes from a human donor in good health.

The rearrangement uses TRBV29-1 and TRBJ1-6, with D perhaps matching TRBD1 (5 bases). CDR1 is SQVTM, CDR2 ANQGSEA, per germline. The CDR3 spans 13 residues. The V end lost 6 bases, the J end lost 7 bases, and 13 bases lay between the germline ends. The CDR3 reads CSVSGDGNSPLHF. CDR3 coding DNA: TGCAGCGTCTCGGGGGACGGGAATTCACCCCTCCACTTT.

This clone was seen only a few times. V gene TRBV29-1 combines with J gene TRBJ1-2; D gene ambiguous. The V end was cut by 4 bases, the J end by 12 bases, with 6 bases between. The CDR3 totals 8 residues. The germline gives CDR1 SQVTM, CDR2 ANQGSEA. The CDR3 DNA follows: TGCAGCGTTGGTCCCAACACCTTC. Its protein is CSVGPNTF.

This clone was seen a handful of times. V gene TRBV7-9 combines with J gene TRBJ2-3; TRBD1 matches at 8 bases. CDR3 length equals 14 residues. V lost 5 bases, J lost 3 bases, and 4 bases stayed unmatched. CDR1 is SEHNR and CDR2 is FQNEAQ in the germline V gene (reference sequence). In nucleotides, the CDR3 is TGTGCCAGCAGCCTATACAGGGGGACAGATACGCAGTATTTT. Translated: CASSLYRGTDTQYF.

This clone was found once. The chain couples TRBV28 to TRBJ2-1, with D perhaps matching TRBD2 (5 bases). The CDR3 extends over 15 amino acids. Trimming took off 3 bases at V and 3 bases at J, with 12 bases between the two ends. The V gene's germline CDR1 is MDHEN and CDR2 SYDVKM. CDR3 region: CASSFSGSRYNEQFF. The CDR3 nucleotides read TGTGCCAGCAGTTTCTCGGGGAGCCGCTACAATGAGCAGTTCTTC.

This clone has more than one count but fewer than ten. V gene TRBV25-1 combines with J gene TRBJ2-6; D is unclear. V was shortened by 3 bases and J by 6 bases, with 9 bases between the two germline ends. The CDR3 sequence is 14 residues long. CDR1 is MGHDK and CDR2 is SYGVNS in the germline V gene. The CDR3 nucleotides are TGTGCCAGCAGTGACCGTCGGGTGGCCAACGTCCTGACTTTC. It is translated as CASSDRRVANVLTF. Filled out from reference TRBV25-1 and TRBJ2-6, the complete variable domain reads EADIYQTPRYLVIGTGKKITLECSQTMGHDKMYWYQQDPGMELHLIHYSYGVNSTEKGDLSSESTVSRIRTEHFPLTLESARPSHTSQYLCASSDRRVANVLTFGAGSRLTVL.